The 17 T cell receptor beta chains in this list originate from one sample, sequenced in a study of shared clonotypes between healthy human individuals. Naivety among CD8 cells was defined by CD45RO negativity and positive CCR7 selection, thereby excluding terminally differentiated effector memory CD45RA+ cells. Here immunoSEQ multiplex PCR was the method, and the copy in TCRdb shows in-frame clones only, minus some. This sample has some 2,100,000 clones, with about 93% found just once. The sequencing sample was made of naive CD8+ T cells from PBMCs. The receptors originated from a man aged 18 to 30 in good health. Some clones in this sample may be carry-over from other donors' samples.

V usage is TRBV7-9 and J usage is TRBJ2-3; either TRBD1 or TRBD2 may supply D (6 bases each). Germline V gene data show CDR1 as SEHNR and CDR2 as FQNEAQ (reference sequence). The CDR3 loop spans 13 amino acids. This CDR3 reads CASPGARTDTQYF. The CDR3 DNA reads as TGTGCGTCCCCGGGGGCTCGCACAGATACGCAGTATTTT. The full variable domain, in which reference TRBV7-9 and TRBJ2-3 provide the parts outside the CDR3, is DTGVSQNPRHKITKRGQNVTFRCDPISEHNRLYWYRQTLGQGPEFLTYFQNEAQLEKSRLLSDRFSAERPKGSFSTLEIQRTEQGDSAMYLCASPGARTDTQYFGPGTRLTVL.

This clone was observed once. Other nucleotide sequences in the sample specify the same CDR3. The chain couples TRBV9 to TRBJ2-5; D is unresolved. Germline lookup yields CDR1 SGDLS and CDR2 YYNGEE. The CDR3 is made up of 14 amino acids. V was cut by 3 bases and J by 0 bases, with 9 bases left in between. The chain's CDR3 is CASSAGRYQETQYF. In DNA form, the CDR3 reads TGTGCCAGCAGCGCCGGGCGGTACCAAGAGACCCAGTACTTC.

The rearrangement links TRBV5-1 to TRBJ2-7, with 7 bases that match TRBD1. This CDR3 comprises 14 residues. V was pared by 0 bases and J by 5 bases, with 5 bases of the junction left unmatched. Germline values: CDR1 SGHRS, CDR2 YFSETQ. The CDR3 sequence: CASSLAKTGNEQYF. For the CDR3, the DNA is TGCGCCAGCAGCTTGGCGAAGACAGGGAACGAGCAGTACTTC.

The V call is TRBV7-9, the J call TRBJ2-6; no definite D call. In germline, CDR1 is SEHNR, CDR2 FQNEAQ (reference sequence). The CDR3 has 14 residues. The V end was cut by 5 bases, the J end by 4 bases, with 9 bases between. The CDR3 here is CASSHGLGANVLTF. CDR3 nucleotides: TGTGCCAGCAGCCATGGCTTGGGGGCCAACGTCCTGACTTTC.

This clone was detected once. The gene calls are TRBV19 and TRBJ2-1, with a tentative D call TRBD2 (6 bases). Germline-derived CDR1 and CDR2 are LNHDA and SQIVND (reference sequence). The CDR3 totals 17 residues. V shed 4 bases and J shed 2 bases, with 18 bases lying between them. The CDR3 sequence: CASSTSNGGIPYNEQFF. DNA of the CDR3: TGTGCCAGTAGTACCTCCAATGGCGGGATTCCCTACAATGAGCAGTTCTTC. Combining the CDR3 with reference TRBV19 and TRBJ2-1 gives the whole variable domain DGGITQSPKYLFRKEGQNVTLSCEQNLNHDAMYWYRQDPGQGLRLIYYSQIVNDFQKGDIAEGYSVSREKKESFPLTVTSAQKNPTAFYLCASSTSNGGIPYNEQFFGPGTRLTVL.

This chain uses TRBV15 with TRBJ2-7; 7 bases are a match to TRBD2. V was clipped by 5 bases and J by 2 bases; unmatched bases: 12. The CDR3 is 16 amino acids. CDR1 and CDR2 from the germline V gene are LNHNV and YYDKDF (reference sequence). CDR3 nucleotide sequence: TGTGCCACCAGCTACACGGTGGCGGGAGCCCCCTACGAGCAGTACTTC. This encodes CATSYTVAGAPYEQYF.

The chain has TRBV6-5 and TRBJ2-1, with TRBD2 identical over 8 bases. Germline V CDR1 and CDR2: MNHEY, SVGAGI. The CDR3 sequence is 15 residues long. The junction had 4 bases not matched to a gene; V was cut back by 6 bases and J by 0 bases. The CDR3 DNA is TGTGCCAGCAGACTAGCGGAGCCCTCCTACAATGAGCAGTTCTTC. It translates to CASRLAEPSYNEQFF.

DNA for the CDR3: TGTGCCAGCAGCGAAGGGAAGGGCCACAAGAACACTGAAGCTTTCTTT. It translates to CASSEGKGHKNTEAFF. The V gene is TRBV9, the J gene TRBJ1-1; D is unresolved. V was cut by 3 bases and J by 1 base, with 16 bases left in between. Germline CDR1 and CDR2: SGDLS and YYNGEE. CDR3 size: 16 residues.

Only a few counts were recorded for this clone. Other DNA sequences of this sample code for an identical CDR3. The J gene is TRBJ2-7, the V gene TRBV7-2; unclear D gene. The CDR3 length is 12 residues. Trimming shortened V by 5 bases and J by 2 bases, and 7 bases separated the two germline ends. CDR1 is SGHTA and CDR2 is FQGNSA in the germline V gene. DNA of the CDR3: TGTGCCAGCAGCCTCCCTCCCTACGAGCAGTACTTC. Protein sequence: CASSLPPYEQYF.

V is TRBV6-1 and J is TRBJ2-7, with 11 bases matching TRBD1. With 1 base clipped from V and 4 bases from J, the junction kept 6 bases outside the gene matches. The CDR3 has 16 amino acids. CDR1 MNHNS and CDR2 SASEGT come from the germline V gene. The CDR3 here is CASSEEPGQGVYEQYF. For the CDR3, the DNA is TGTGCCAGCAGTGAAGAACCGGGACAGGGGGTTTACGAGCAGTACTTC.

This chain links TRBV2 with TRBJ1-5; D gene ambiguous. The CDR3 runs to 16 residues. Germline values: CDR1 SNHLY, CDR2 FYNNEI. Trimming removed 2 bases from V and 1 base from J, with 12 bases in between. The CDR3 protein is CASSEKGPLSNQPQHF. CDR3 sequence (DNA): TGTGCCAGCAGTGAAAAAGGACCGCTAAGCAATCAGCCCCAGCATTTT.

The chain employs TRBV11-1 and TRBJ2-3; possible D gene TRBD2, 6 bases. The CDR3 runs 16 residues. Germline CDR1 and CDR2: SGHAT and FQDESV (reference sequence). V lost 3 bases and J lost 0, with 13 bases in between. The CDR3 is CASSLSRGRSTDTQYF. The CDR3 DNA reads as TGTGCCAGCAGCTTGAGCCGGGGGAGAAGCACAGATACGCAGTATTTT.

The J gene is TRBJ2-7, the V gene TRBV27; D call uncertain. This CDR3 has 16 amino acids. With 3 bases removed from V and 1 base from J, the gap between germline ends came to 16 bases. CDR1 and CDR2 (germline): MNHEY, SMNVEV (reference sequence). For the CDR3, the DNA is TGTGCCAGCAGTTTTGGGTACACGGCAGCGTCCTACGAGCAGTACTTC. Translated, it gives CASSFGYTAASYEQYF.

The chain carries TRBV9 and TRBJ1-2; D may be TRBD1 (5 bases). CDR1 and CDR2 from the germline V gene are SGDLS and YYNGEE. The CDR3 runs to 15 residues. V lost 1 base and J 0 bases, leaving 10 bases between the germline ends. The DNA for the CDR3 is TGTGCCAGCAGCGTAAGGGGTATAGCTAACTATGGCTACACCTTC. Protein product: CASSVRGIANYGYTF.

The J gene is TRBJ2-7, the V gene TRBV10-3, with D perhaps TRBD1 (5 bases). Trimming took off 0 bases at V and 3 bases at J, with 9 bases between the two ends. The CDR3 length is 14 residues. Germline CDR1 is ENHRY and CDR2 is SYGVKD. This CDR3 is CAISESGAGYEQYF. CDR3 DNA sequence: TGTGCCATCAGTGAGTCAGGGGCCGGCTACGAGCAGTACTTC.

The genes are TRBV2 and TRBJ1-2; TRBD1 might be the D (5 bases). Germline V lookup: CDR1 SNHLY, CDR2 FYNNEI. V was pared by 5 bases and J by 7 bases, with 17 bases between. CDR3 size: 14 residues. The CDR3 DNA follows: TGTGCCAGCAGTCCTCCGGGACCTGATTTTGGCTACACCTTC. Protein product: CASSPPGPDFGYTF.

The chain employs TRBV4-1 and TRBJ2-6; D unresolved. Per the germline V gene, CDR1 is MGHRA and CDR2 is YSYEKL. V dropped 1 base and J dropped 5 bases, with 18 bases sitting between them. This CDR3 comprises 18 residues. This CDR3 reads CASSQVVPVGFWANVLTF. The CDR3 DNA is TGCGCCAGCAGCCAAGTCGTTCCCGTGGGGTTTTGGGCCAACGTCCTGACTTTC.